This entry lists 23 T cell receptor beta chains sequenced from one sample in a study of cytomegalovirus exposure and HLA in healthy donors. Use of 60 Vbeta and 13 Jbeta primers characterized the PCR. Data came from immunoSEQ multiplex PCR; TCRdb stores just in-frame clones and leaves some out. The data contain some 170,000 clones, 60% to 80% of them seen just once; the ten biggest clones take up just under 6.5%. Specimen: PBMCs. Receptor source: a man in his forties in good health and CMV-seropositive.

The rearrangement joins TRBV10-3 to TRBJ2-1; D is possibly TRBD1 (7 bases). The germline CDR1 and CDR2 sequences are ENHRY and SYGVKD. The CDR3 totals 16 residues. V shed 6 bases and J shed 6 bases, with 21 bases lying between them. The CDR3 DNA follows: TGTGCCATCAGGGAGGGGGCTTTAGGAGGGGTCAATGAGCAGTTCTTC. Residues: CAIREGALGGVNEQFF.

V and J are TRBV11-2 and TRBJ1-1, with TRBD1 matching over 8 bases. V shed 3 bases, J shed 1 base, and the junction held 4 bases outside the gene matches. This CDR3 is 15 amino acids long. Germline V lookup: CDR1 SGHAT, CDR2 FQNNGV. CDR3 sequence: CASSLGDRGNTEAFF. DNA of the CDR3: TGTGCCAGCAGCTTGGGAGACAGGGGGAACACTGAAGCTTTCTTT.

The genes are TRBV6-5 and TRBJ2-1, with D tentatively TRBD1 (6 bases). The V end lost 7 bases, the J end lost 4 bases, and 11 bases lay between the germline ends. The germline V gene has CDR1 MNHEY and CDR2 SVGAGI. This CDR3 spans 13 amino acids. The CDR3 loop is CASTLDRYNEQFF. Here the CDR3 DNA reads TGTGCCAGCACCCTGGACAGATACAATGAGCAGTTCTTC.

The rearrangement uses TRBV19 and TRBJ2-2, with TRBD2 matching 14 bases. The ends lost 6 bases at V and 5 bases at J; junction bases unmatched: 5. Germline V gives CDR1 LNHDA, CDR2 SQIVND (reference sequence). The CDR3 is 16 residues long. Here the CDR3 reads CASSAGLAGATGELFF. The DNA of the CDR3 is TGTGCCAGTAGCGCGGGACTAGCGGGAGCTACCGGGGAGCTGTTTTTT.

J is TRBJ2-7 and V is TRBV29-1, with D perhaps matching TRBD1 (5 bases). The V gene's germline CDR1 is SQVTM and CDR2 ANQGSEA. V dropped 5 bases and J dropped 1 base, with 6 bases sitting between them. This CDR3 is built from 11 residues. CDR3 region: CSVYRSYEQYF. The CDR3 nucleotides read TGCAGCGTTTACAGGTCCTACGAGCAGTACTTC.

The V gene is TRBV5-1, the J gene TRBJ2-7; possible D gene TRBD2, 6 bases. Trimming cost V 3 bases and J 6 bases, with 22 bases left between them. The CDR3 covers 16 residues. The germline CDR1 and CDR2 sequences are SGHRS and YFSETQ. In DNA, the CDR3 is TGCGCCAGCAGCTCCCGGCACCGGGGACTCCTAGTCGAGCAGTACTTC. Translated: CASSSRHRGLLVEQYF. Looking up the rest from reference TRBV5-1 and TRBJ2-7 gives the full variable domain: KAGVTQTPRYLIKTRGQQVTLSCSPISGHRSVSWYQQTPGQGLQFLFEYFSETQRNKGNFPGRFSGRQFSNSRSEMNVSTLELGDSALYLCASSSRHRGLLVEQYFGPGTRLTVT.

Only a few counts were recorded for this clone. The junction departs from germline at one end; a sequencing error may be responsible. The chain has TRBV27 and TRBJ2-4; 9 positions match TRBD2. CDR1 MNHEY and CDR2 SMNVEV come from the germline V gene (reference sequence). The CDR3 covers 19 residues. The CDR3 region is CASSGLRSGRMLAKNSQYF. CDR3 nucleotides: TGTGCCAGCAGTGGCTTAAGGAGCGGGAGGATGCTAGCCAAAAACAGTCAGTACTTC.

The V gene is TRBV30, the J gene TRBJ2-2, with a weak D call TRBD1 (6 bases). CDR1 and CDR2 from the germline V gene are GTSNPN and SVGIG (reference sequence). CDR3 size: 15 residues. V was clipped by 2 bases and J by 5 bases, with 15 bases between them. The CDR3 DNA follows: TGTGCCTGGAGTTCCGGGCCCAGGGGTACCGGGGAGCTGTTTTTT. Its translation is CAWSSGPRGTGELFF.

The rearrangement links TRBV5-1 to TRBJ2-5, with 10 nucleotides matching TRBD1. Germline V lookup: CDR1 SGHRS, CDR2 YFSETQ. Trimming cost V 0 bases and J 9 bases; bases outside gene matches: 2. The CDR3 spans 13 residues. CDR3 residues: CASSLVGQGPQYF. CDR3 DNA: TGCGCCAGCAGCTTGGTGGGACAGGGGCCCCAGTACTTC.

The rearrangement links TRBV9 to TRBJ1-6; TRBD1 is a possible D gene (5 bases). The germline gives CDR1 SGDLS, CDR2 YYNGEE. This CDR3 spans 15 amino acids. With 5 bases removed from V and 11 bases from J, the gap between germline ends came to 20 bases. CDR3 residues: CASSTGGGGRTPLHF. The CDR3 DNA sequence: TGTGCCAGCAGTACGGGGGGTGGGGGAAGGACACCCCTCCACTTT.

This chain joins TRBV13 and TRBJ1-2, with a weak D call TRBD1 (6 bases). This CDR3 is 15 amino acids long. CDR1 and CDR2 (germline): PRHDT, FYEKMQ (reference sequence). V was trimmed by 5 bases and J by 1 base, leaving 14 bases between them. The CDR3 region is CASSPQGGGNYGYTF. CDR3 DNA sequence: TGTGCCAGCAGCCCACAGGGCGGAGGTAACTATGGCTACACCTTC. The full variable domain, completed using reference TRBV13 and TRBJ1-2, is AAGVIQSPRHLIKEKRETATLKCYPIPRHDTVYWYQQGPGQDPQFLISFYEKMQSDKGSIPDRFSAQQFSDYHSELNMSSLELGDSALYFCASSPQGGGNYGYTFGSGTRLTVV.

The chain couples TRBV5-4 to TRBJ2-5; possible D gene TRBD2, 6 bases. Germline V gene sequence: CDR1 SGHNT, CDR2 YYREEE (reference sequence). The V end was cut by 4 bases, the J end by 6 bases, with 16 bases between. This CDR3 region has 14 residues. The CDR3 spells CASSPEGGLQTQYF. The CDR3 DNA reads as TGTGCCAGCAGCCCCGAGGGAGGACTGCAGACCCAGTACTTC.

The gene calls are TRBV28 and TRBJ1-1, with D possibly matching TRBD1 (5 bases). V shed 3 bases and J shed 4 bases, with 12 bases lying between them. Germline CDR1 reads MDHEN; CDR2 reads SYDVKM. The CDR3 length is 14 residues. The CDR3 loop is CASSFGGSVTEAFF. The DNA for the CDR3 is TGTGCCAGCAGTTTCGGGGGATCGGTCACTGAAGCTTTCTTT.

CDR3 coding DNA: TGCGCCAGCAGCTCAGGACAGGCGGGAACTAATGAAAAACTGTTTTTT. Translation gives CASSSGQAGTNEKLFF. The rearrangement links TRBV5-1 to TRBJ1-4; TRBD1 matches 7 bases. The CDR3 sequence is 16 residues long. J was trimmed by 1 base and V by 3 bases; bases with no gene match: 6. Germline CDR1 and CDR2: SGHRS and YFSETQ.

This chain links TRBV9 with TRBJ2-1; 11 bases are a match to TRBD2. Germline CDR1 is SGDLS and CDR2 is YYNGEE. Trimming at V came to 4 bases and at J to 2 bases, leaving 5 bases not matched to a gene. This CDR3 contains 16 residues. The CDR3 sequence is CASSHGTSGPYNEQFF. CDR3 DNA: TGTGCCAGCAGCCACGGGACTAGCGGCCCCTACAATGAGCAGTTCTTC.

The chain carries TRBV18 and TRBJ1-2, with 9 positions matching TRBD1. The CDR3 is 15 amino acids. The germline CDR1 and CDR2 sequences are KGHSH and LQKENI. The ends lost 4 bases at V and 8 bases at J; junction bases unmatched: 11. The CDR3 DNA is TGTGCCAGCTCACACCGGGACAGGGCTTCTGAGGGCTACACCTTC. Its protein product is CASSHRDRASEGYTF.

The J gene is TRBJ1-1, the V gene TRBV6-6; 7 bases fit TRBD1. CDR1 is MNHNY and CDR2 is SVGAGI in the germline V gene (reference sequence). V trimming: 8 bases; J trimming: 2 bases; junction bases outside the gene matches: 5. This CDR3 is 13 amino acids long. CDR3 in DNA: TGTGCCAGCGCGGGACAGCCAAACACTGAAGCTTTCTTT. Translation gives CASAGQPNTEAFF.

This chain uses TRBV7-9 with TRBJ1-1; D is unresolved. Germline V lookup: CDR1 SEHNR, CDR2 FQNEAQ (reference sequence). CDR3 length: 13 amino acids. Deletions cut 6 bases from V and 3 bases from J, with 11 bases between. The chain's CDR3 is CASRYTMDTEAFF. The CDR3 DNA follows: TGTGCCAGCAGATATACAATGGACACTGAAGCTTTCTTT.

On this clone: One end of the junction is discordant with germline, which a read error may explain. The chain combines TRBV7-7 with TRBJ2-7, with TRBD1 matching 8 bases. Germline V gene lookup returns CDR1 SSHAT and CDR2 FNYEAQ (reference sequence). The CDR3 loop spans 13 amino acids. The CDR3 DNA follows: TGTGCTAGCAGCTTGACAGGGGTGGACGAGCAGTACTTC. Amino acid sequence: CASSLTGVDEQYF. Full variable domain (missing parts from reference TRBV7-7 and TRBJ2-7): GAGVSQSPRYKVTKRGQDVTLRCDPISSHATLYWYQQALGQGPEFLTYFNYEAQPDKSGLPSDRFSAERPEGSISTLTIQRTEQRDSAMYRCASSLTGVDEQYFGPGTRLTVT.

This clone was detected only once. The genes are TRBV11-2 and TRBJ2-1, with 11 bases that match TRBD2. Germline trimming cut 10 bases from V and 1 base from J; bases unmatched to any gene: 6. This CDR3 comprises 15 residues. Germline V lookup: CDR1 SGHAT, CDR2 FQNNGV. This CDR3 reads CAIGTSGRSYNEQFF. In DNA, the CDR3 is TGTGCCATTGGAACTAGCGGGAGATCCTACAATGAGCAGTTCTTC.

V is TRBV15 and J is TRBJ1-5; no definite D call. Germline loops: CDR1 LNHNV, CDR2 YYDKDF (reference sequence). V gave up 1 base and J gave up 3 bases, with 16 bases separating them. CDR3 length equals 17 residues. The CDR3 loop reads CATSRVLGQVLNQPQHF. CDR3 DNA sequence: TGTGCCACCAGCAGAGTTCTCGGCCAGGTGCTCAATCAGCCCCAGCATTTT.

The genes are TRBV5-1 and TRBJ1-3; D is possibly TRBD1 (6 bases). Germline CDR1 and CDR2: SGHRS and YFSETQ. This CDR3 comprises 14 residues. V lost 6 bases and J lost 2, with 12 bases in between. The CDR3 region is CASTPDRPGNTIYF. The CDR3 bases are TGCGCCAGCACCCCCGACAGGCCTGGAAACACCATATATTTT.

This clone was detected a few times. This chain connects TRBV27 to TRBJ2-1; no reliable D call. The CDR3 runs to 11 residues. The V gene's germline CDR1 is MNHEY and CDR2 SMNVEV (reference sequence). The V end lost 4 bases, the J end lost 7 bases, and 5 bases lay between the germline ends. The CDR3 DNA reads as TGTGCCAGCAGTTCCAAAAATGAGCAGTTCTTC. Translation gives CASSSKNEQFF.